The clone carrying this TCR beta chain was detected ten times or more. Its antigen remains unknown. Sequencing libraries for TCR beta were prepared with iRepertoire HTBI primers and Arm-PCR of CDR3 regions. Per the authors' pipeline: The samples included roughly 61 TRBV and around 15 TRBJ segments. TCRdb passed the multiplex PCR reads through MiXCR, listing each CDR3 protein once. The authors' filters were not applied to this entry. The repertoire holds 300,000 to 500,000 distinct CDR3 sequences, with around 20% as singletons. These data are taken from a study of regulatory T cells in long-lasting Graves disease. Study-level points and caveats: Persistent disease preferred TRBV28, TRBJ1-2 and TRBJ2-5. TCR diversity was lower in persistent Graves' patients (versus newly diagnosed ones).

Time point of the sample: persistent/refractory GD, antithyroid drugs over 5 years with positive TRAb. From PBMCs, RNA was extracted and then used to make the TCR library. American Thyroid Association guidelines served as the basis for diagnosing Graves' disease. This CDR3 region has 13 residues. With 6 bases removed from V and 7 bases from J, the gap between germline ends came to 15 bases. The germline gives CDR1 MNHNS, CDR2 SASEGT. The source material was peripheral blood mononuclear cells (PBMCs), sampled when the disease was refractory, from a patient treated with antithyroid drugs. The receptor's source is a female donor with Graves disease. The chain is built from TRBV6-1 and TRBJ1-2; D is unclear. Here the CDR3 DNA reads TGTGCCAGCAGACCCCAGGTTGAGCGTGGCTACACCTTC. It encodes CASRPQVERGYTF.